Presented here are 8 T cell receptor beta chains from one specimen sequenced in a study of OX40 agonist ivuxolimab in advanced cancers. Libraries were made using the immunoSEQ multiplex PCR assay. Held by TCRdb, this immuneACCESS table contains in-frame sequences only and omits some clones. Under half of the omission traces to an unresolved V gene where checked; the cause of the rest is unknown. For this sample the table gives around 69,000 clones, of which roughly nine tenths were detected only once. Of the sample, more than 5.5% is held by the ten largest clones. The sequencing used CD4+ or CD8+ T cells sorted from blood, collected in a trial of the OX40 agonist ivuxolimab. These receptors originate from an adult with an advanced solid tumor such as melanoma, head and neck, liver or kidney cancer.

In this sample, this clone turned up a few times. This sequence joins TRBV7-9 and TRBJ1-1, with D tentatively TRBD1 (6 bases). V lost 4 bases and J 5 bases, leaving 11 bases between the germline ends. Germline CDR1 is SEHNR and CDR2 is FQNEAQ (reference sequence). The CDR3 is made up of 13 amino acids. CDR3 sequence: CASSWGARTEAFF. As DNA, the CDR3 is TGTGCCAGCAGCTGGGGGGCGCGGACTGAAGCTTTCTTT.

In nucleotides, the CDR3 is TGTGCCACCAGCCGGGGGACGGCTAGCGGGGGCACAGATACGCAGTATTTT. Translation: CATSRGTASGGTDTQYF. This rearrangement joins TRBV15 to TRBJ2-3; 9 nucleotides align to TRBD2. Losses at the gene ends were 5 bases for V and 1 base for J; bases not matched to a gene: 10. Germline lookup yields CDR1 LNHNV and CDR2 YYDKDF (reference sequence). There are 17 residues in the CDR3.

The rearrangement uses TRBV11-2 and TRBJ2-7; the D is unclear. CDR1 SGHAT and CDR2 FQNNGV come from the germline V gene. The CDR3 loop spans 12 amino acids. Between the trimmed V and J ends, which lost 1 base and 3 bases, there was a span of 4 bases. This chain's CDR3 is CASSLGLYEQYF. CDR3 bases: TGTGCCAGCAGCTTAGGGCTCTACGAGCAGTACTTC. Full variable domain (remainder filled in from reference TRBV11-2 and TRBJ2-7): EAGVAQSPRYKIIEKRQSVAFWCNPISGHATLYWYQQILGQGPKLLIQFQNNGVVDDSQLPKDRFSAERLKGVDSTLKIQPAKLEDSAVYLCASSLGLYEQYFGPGTRLTVT.

The chain links TRBV19 to TRBJ2-3, with 7 bases identical to TRBD1. Germline CDR1 reads LNHDA; CDR2 reads SQIVND (reference sequence). Trimming at V came to 7 bases and at J to 4 bases, leaving 8 bases not matched to a gene. The CDR3 consists of 14 residues. CDR3 sequence reads: CASNEGAWSDTQYF. Here the CDR3 DNA reads TGTGCCAGTAATGAGGGGGCCTGGTCAGATACGCAGTATTTT.

V gene TRBV5-1 combines with J gene TRBJ2-7; no firm D call. Germline values: CDR1 SGHRS, CDR2 YFSETQ. Trimming left V 0 bases short and J 1 base short, with 8 bases between. This CDR3 is 14 amino acids long. The CDR3 spells CASSLVMASYEQYF. CDR3 sequence (DNA): TGCGCCAGCAGCTTGGTGATGGCTTCCTACGAGCAGTACTTC.

The chain recombines TRBV5-4 with TRBJ2-1; 10 bases agree with TRBD2. Per the germline V gene, CDR1 is SGHNT and CDR2 is YYREEE (reference sequence). CDR3 length: 17 residues. Trimming took 1 base from V and 4 from J; bases not matched to a gene: 8. CDR3 coding DNA: TGTGCCAGCAGCTTGTGGAGCGGGGGGGCGATTTACAATGAGCAGTTCTTC. Amino acids: CASSLWSGGAIYNEQFF.

The chain links TRBV7-6 to TRBJ2-7; 8 nucleotides match TRBD1. The CDR3 has 15 amino acids. The ends lost 4 bases at V and 6 bases at J; junction bases unmatched: 11. The germline CDR1 and CDR2 sequences are SGHVS and FNYEAQ. The CDR3 reads CASSSLRQGPSEQYF. CDR3 bases: TGTGCCAGCAGCTCCCTCCGACAGGGGCCTAGCGAGCAGTACTTC.

The rearrangement links TRBV5-8 to TRBJ1-4; no reliable D call. Germline lookup yields CDR1 SGHTS and CDR2 YDEGEE. Trimming removed 0 bases from V and 0 bases from J, with 3 bases in between. This CDR3 is built from 14 residues. In nucleotides, the CDR3 is TGTGCCAGCAGCTTGGATGCAACTAATGAAAAACTGTTTTTT. Its protein is CASSLDATNEKLFF. The full variable domain, completed using reference TRBV5-8 and TRBJ1-4, is EAGVTQSPTHLIKTRGQQATLRCSPISGHTSVYWYQQALGLGLQFLLWYDEGEERNRGNFPPRFSGRQFPNYSSELNVNALELEDSALYLCASSLDATNEKLFFGSGTQLSVL.